These T cell receptor beta chains were read from a single sample in a study of immune heterogeneity within non-small cell lung tumors. TCRdb reprocessed the multiplex PCR reads via MiXCR and lists one record per CDR3 protein. The data show 9,500 or so distinct CDR3 sequences, about 25% seen once. Sequencing was performed on lung tumor tissue. All receptors come from a woman aged 50 to 65 with non-small cell lung cancer. Each CDR3 is given with its conserved first and last residue. A D gene is named only where the DNA matches it firmly. A clone size is listed for some rows: how often the clone was seen (once, few, many), or a class if it is expanded.

j_gene	abundance	d_gene	v_gene	CDR3nt	CDR3aa
TRBJ2-7	.	.	TRBV30	TGTGCCTGGGGTGTAATAGCGGCCTACGAGCAGTACTTC	CAWGVIAAYEQYF
TRBJ2-3	.	.	TRBV5-6	TGTGCCAGCAGCTCCACAGGTATACATACGCAGTATTTT	CASSSTGIHTQYF
TRBJ2-7	.	.	TRBV13	TGTGCCAGCGGTGAGAGGGACTCCCTGGGTCAGAAGCAGTACTTC	CASGERDSLGQKQYF
TRBJ2-7	many	TRBD1	TRBV6-2/TRBV6-3	TGTGCCAGCAGCCTCAGGACAGGGATCTCCGAGCAGTACTTC	CASSLRTGISEQYF
TRBJ2-5	many	.	TRBV19	TGTGCCAGTACCGAATCCGGGGCGCCAGAGACCCAGTACTTC	CASTESGAPETQYF
TRBJ2-2	.	.	TRBV7-6	TGTGCCAGCAGCCCCCGGTCATTCACCGGGGAGCTGTTTTTT	CASSPRSFTGELFF
TRBJ2-5	.	TRBD2	TRBV7-2	TGTGCCAGCAGCTCGTCCCGTGATTGGAGCGGGAGGGGAGAGACCCAGTACTTC	CASSSSRDWSGRGETQYF
TRBJ1-5	many	.	TRBV12-3/TRBV12-4	TGTGCCAGCAGTTTACTACAGGATCAGCCCCAGCATTTT	CASSLLQDQPQHF
TRBJ2-1	many	.	TRBV24-1	TGTGCCACCAGTGATTCGGTTGGATTGGGGTACAATGAGCAGTTCTTC	CATSDSVGLGYNEQFF
TRBJ2-3	.	TRBD2	TRBV27	TGTGCCAGCATTCCCTCACTAGCGGGGGGTCAGGGGGATTGCACAGATACGCAGTATTTT	CASIPSLAGGQGDCTDTQYF
TRBJ2-2	many	TRBD2	TRBV20-1	TGCAGTGCTAAAGTAGAGTCCGGGACTAGCGGGAAATGGGGGGAGCTGTTTTTT	CSAKVESGTSGKWGELFF
TRBJ2-7	many	.	TRBV4-1	TGCGCCAGCAGCCAGCAGACCGGGACAAACTACGAGCAGTACTTC	CASSQQTGTNYEQYF
TRBJ2-2	.	.	TRBV19	TGTGCCAGTAGTATACCCACCGGGGAGCTGTTTTTT	CASSIPTGELFF
TRBJ1-6	many	.	TRBV2	TGTGCCAGCCAATCCGGGGGTCCCCTTCGTTCACCCCTCCACTTT	CASQSGGPLRSPLHF
TRBJ1-1	.	TRBD1	TRBV5-1	TGCGCCAGCCTCCCCGGACAGGACCTCATGAACACTGAAGCTTTCTTT	CASLPGQDLMNTEAFF
TRBJ2-1	.	TRBD1	TRBV4-3	TGCGCCAGCAGCCAAGATCCGGGACAGGGAGGGCAGTTCTTC	CASSQDPGQGGQFF
TRBJ1-5	.	.	TRBV6-2/TRBV6-3	TGTGTCAGCAGTTACCTCGGGCAGGACGGTCAGCCCCAGCATTTT	CVSSYLGQDGQPQHF
TRBJ2-1	many	TRBD2	TRBV20-1	TGCAGTGTAAGCCTCTGGCGGGGGGGCCAGGATGAGCAGTTCTTC	CSVSLWRGGQDEQFF
TRBJ2-6	medium-sized	TRBD1	TRBV4-2	TGTGCCAGCAGCCATCATACAGGGGCTGGGGCCAACGTCCTGACTTTC	CASSHHTGAGANVLTF
TRBJ1-1	many	.	TRBV2	TGTGCCAGCAGTGTATGGGGGAACACTGAAGCTTTCTTT	CASSVWGNTEAFF
TRBJ2-2	few	.	TRBV5-1	TGCGCCAGCAGGGAACAGGGAAACACCGGGGAGCTGTTTTTT	CASREQGNTGELFF
TRBJ1-4	many	.	TRBV3-1	TGTGCCAGCAGTCCTGACAGAACTAATGAAAAACTGTTTTTT	CASSPDRTNEKLFF
TRBJ1-5	many	.	TRBV4-2	TGTGCCAGCAGCCAAGATCTCTCTTCCAATCAGCCCCAGCATTTT	CASSQDLSSNQPQHF
TRBJ2-5	many	.	TRBV2	TGTGCCAGCAGTGAAGCGGTGGGGGGTAAGGAGACCCAGTACTTC	CASSEAVGGKETQYF
TRBJ1-1	many	TRBD1	TRBV20-1	TGCAGTGCCTCCGGGGACAGGGAGACTGAAGCTTTCTTT	CSASGDRETEAFF
TRBJ2-1	.	.	TRBV9	TGTGCCAGCAGCGTAGTCTCCAATGAGCAGTTCTTC	CASSVVSNEQFF
TRBJ2-7	few	.	TRBV5-4	TGTGCCAGCAGCACACAGGATGGCGAGCAGTACTTC	CASSTQDGEQYF
TRBJ2-7	.	TRBD1	TRBV5-1	TGCGCCAGCAGCCCGGGGACAGACTCCTACGAGCAGTACTTC	CASSPGTDSYEQYF
TRBJ2-1	many	.	TRBV7-9	TGTGCCAGCAGCTTAGTGTGGAGGGCCACCTACAATGAGCAGTTCTTC	CASSLVWRATYNEQFF
TRBJ2-2	.	.	TRBV29-1	TGCAGCGTTGAAGATACCAGCGGCAAGAACACCGGGGAGCTGTTTTTT	CSVEDTSGKNTGELFF
TRBJ2-3	many	.	TRBV6-1	TGTGCCAGCAGTAGGACAGAAGATACGCAGTATTTT	CASSRTEDTQYF
TRBJ1-1	many	.	TRBV19	TGTGCCAGTATCCCCTCCGATCATGGGGAAGCTTTCTTT	CASIPSDHGEAFF
TRBJ2-1	medium-sized	TRBD1	TRBV14	TGTGCCAGCAGCCCGGGACAGGGGACCTACAATGAGCAGTTCTTC	CASSPGQGTYNEQFF
TRBJ1-1	medium-sized	.	TRBV4-2	TGTGCCAGCAGCCAAGGGTTAGGAGGCAAGAACACTGAAGCTTTCTTT	CASSQGLGGKNTEAFF
TRBJ1-4	.	TRBD1	TRBV5-1	TGCGCCAGCAGCTTGGAGCAGGGGGCTAGAACCGAAAAACTGTTTTTT	CASSLEQGARTEKLFF
TRBJ2-3	.	.	TRBV5-1	TGCGCCAGCAGCTTGGCAATTTCTTCTAGCACAGATACGCAGTATTTT	CASSLAISSSTDTQYF
TRBJ2-5	.	.	TRBV6-1	TGTGCCAGCAGTGACAGGGAGACCCAGTACTTC	CASSDRETQYF
TRBJ2-2	many	.	TRBV6-1	TGTGCCGGGGCTTGGGACGTAGAGAACACCGGGGAGCTGTTTTTT	CAGAWDVENTGELFF
TRBJ1-3	medium-sized	TRBD1	TRBV30	TGTGCCTGGGCGGGTGGAGGGACAGGGTTCGTTGGAAACACCATATATTTT	CAWAGGGTGFVGNTIYF
TRBJ2-7	few	.	TRBV29-1	TGCAGCGTAGACCCCGCAGGGGGAGGCTACGAGCAGTACTTC	CSVDPAGGGYEQYF
TRBJ1-3	many	.	TRBV11-3	TGTGCCAGCAGCGGCGGCTCTGGAAACACCATATATTTT	CASSGGSGNTIYF
TRBJ1-2	.	.	TRBV14	TGTGACAGCAGCCAAATTGGGAGGGTAAATTTGGCTGGCTACATCTTC	CDSSQIGRVNLAGYIF
TRBJ2-1	many	TRBD1	TRBV5-1	TGCGCCAGCAGCCCCGGACAGGGAAGGAATGAGCAGTTCTTC	CASSPGQGRNEQFF
TRBJ2-1	.	TRBD1	TRBV7-9	TGTGCCAGCAGCCAGGACAGGCCTTTCCCGTTCTTC	CASSQDRPFPFF
TRBJ1-2	many	TRBD1	TRBV19	TGTGCCAGTACGGGACAGGTAGGAAACTATGGCTACACCTTC	CASTGQVGNYGYTF
TRBJ1-1	many	.	TRBV9	TGTGCCAGCAGCGTAGGTCATGATGGGGACACTGAAGCTTTCTTT	CASSVGHDGDTEAFF
TRBJ2-3	.	TRBD1	TRBV7-9	TGTGCCAGCAGTTCGGGGGACAGGGCAGATACGCAGTATTTT	CASSSGDRADTQYF
TRBJ2-7	medium-sized	TRBD2	TRBV12-3/TRBV12-4	TGTGCCAGCCAGGAGACTAGCGGGAGAATCGAGCAGTACTTC	CASQETSGRIEQYF
TRBJ1-5	.	.	TRBV2	TGTGCCAGCAGTCCTAGACGGATAGATCAGCCCCAGCATTTT	CASSPRRIDQPQHF
TRBJ2-1	medium-sized	TRBD2	TRBV5-1	TGCGCCAGCAGCCCGCCGACTAGCGGGAATTATGAGCAGTTCTTC	CASSPPTSGNYEQFF
TRBJ2-3	.	.	TRBV5-4	TGTGCCAGCAGCTGGGGGGCCCCCGCGGGCACAGATACGCAGTATTTT	CASSWGAPAGTDTQYF
TRBJ2-3	.	TRBD1	TRBV11-3	TGTGCCAGCAGCCCACGGGACAGGGGGACCTTCACAGATACGCAGTATTTT	CASSPRDRGTFTDTQYF